The 29 T cell receptor beta chains in this list originate from one sample, sequenced in a study of T cell changes during pregnancy in multiple sclerosis. Sequencing used immunoSEQ multiplex PCR; TCRdb keeps in-frame clones, though not all of them. In the table there are some 77,000 clones, around nine tenths of which are singletons. The input for sequencing was peripheral blood, taken in the second trimester of pregnancy. The receptors were sampled from a female donor in good health, enrolled as a control in a pregnancy study.

The chain combines TRBV2 with TRBJ1-2, with D unclear. Trimming stripped 5 bases from V and 8 bases from J, with 15 bases between. The CDR3 has 13 residues. The germline CDR1 and CDR2 sequences are SNHLY and FYNNEI. The CDR3, as DNA: TGTGCCAGCAGTACCCTGGCGGCGGGGGGCTACACCTTC. It codes for CASSTLAAGGYTF.

This rearrangement joins TRBV4-3 to TRBJ2-6; D remains ambiguous. Trimming cost V 0 bases and J 4 bases, with 10 bases left between them. The germline gives CDR1 LGHNA, CDR2 YSLEER. The length of the CDR3 is 16 residues. For the CDR3, the DNA is TGCGCCAGCAGCCAAGATTGGGCTGGAGGGGCCAACGTCCTGACTTTC. Protein product: CASSQDWAGGANVLTF.

Here the CDR3 reads CASGRQVQETQYF. The DNA of the CDR3 is TGTGCCAGCGGTAGACAGGTTCAAGAGACCCAGTACTTC. The chain is built from TRBV6-1 and TRBJ2-5; possible D gene TRBD1, 6 bases. In germline, CDR1 is MNHNS, CDR2 SASEGT. The CDR3 is 13 residues long. The V end lost 8 bases, the J end lost 2 bases, and 12 bases lay between the germline ends.

The chain joins TRBV11-2 to TRBJ1-3; D gene uncertain. The germline CDR1 and CDR2 sequences are SGHAT and FQNNGV. Trimming stripped 0 bases from V and 8 bases from J, with 17 bases between. This CDR3 has 16 residues. The DNA of the CDR3 is TGTGCCAGCAGCTTAGATCTAGCGGATTATGGGGACACCATATATTTT. This gives the protein CASSLDLADYGDTIYF.

The rearrangement links TRBV4-3 to TRBJ2-7; 7 bases map to TRBD1. This CDR3 is built from 14 residues. Germline values: CDR1 LGHNA, CDR2 YSLEER. Trimming removed 0 bases from V and 1 base from J; junction bases left unmatched: 0. The chain's CDR3 is CASSQDRGSYEQYF. The CDR3 nucleotides are TGCGCCAGCAGCCAAGACAGGGGGTCCTACGAGCAGTACTTC.

V usage is TRBV18 and J usage is TRBJ2-1, with D possibly being TRBD1 (6 bases). CDR3 length equals 15 residues. Germline V CDR1 and CDR2: KGHSH, LQKENI. Trimming cost V 3 bases and J 6 bases, with 15 bases left between them. The CDR3 nucleotides read TGTGCCAGCTCACCCCGGACAGCGACTCCCAATGAGCAGTTCTTC. Residues: CASSPRTATPNEQFF.

A single count supports this clone. The V and J genes are TRBV7-2 and TRBJ1-5, with D maybe TRBD1 (6 bases). The germline CDR1 and CDR2 sequences are SGHTA and FQGNSA. The CDR3 totals 14 residues. Between the trimmed V and J ends, which lost 5 bases and 4 bases, there was a span of 12 bases. The CDR3 reads CASSAGVENQPQHF. The DNA for the CDR3 is TGTGCCAGCAGCGCAGGGGTTGAAAATCAGCCCCAGCATTTT.

This clone was detected a few times. This chain uses TRBV27 with TRBJ1-1, with 8 nucleotides matching TRBD1. The V and J ends lost 5 bases and 7 bases, in that order; junction bases with no gene match: 6. CDR1 MNHEY and CDR2 SMNVEV come from the germline V gene (reference sequence). The CDR3 sequence is 13 residues long. The CDR3 protein is CASSPSGTGEAFF. DNA of the CDR3: TGTGCCAGCAGTCCCTCCGGGACAGGTGAAGCTTTCTTT.

The chain uses TRBV9 and TRBJ2-5; 11 nucleotides agree with TRBD2. CDR1 and CDR2 (germline): SGDLS, YYNGEE. The CDR3 contains 17 residues. Unmatched junction bases numbered 9, after V lost 0 bases and J lost 5 bases. The CDR3 sequence is CASSVGVSGGDRETQYF. The DNA of the CDR3 is TGTGCCAGCAGCGTAGGTGTTAGCGGGGGGGATCGGGAGACCCAGTACTTC.

Here the CDR3 DNA reads TGCGCCAGCAGCCATTCCTTCAGGACAGGGACCTACGAGCAGTACTTC. This codes for CASSHSFRTGTYEQYF. This chain uses TRBV4-3 with TRBJ2-7; 8 bases line up with TRBD1. Trimming at V came to 3 bases and at J to 2 bases, leaving 9 bases not matched to a gene. This CDR3 region has 16 residues. CDR1 is LGHNA, CDR2 YSLEER, per germline.

This clone has only one observation. The chain recombines TRBV4-3 with TRBJ1-1, with D unclear. The CDR3 contains 15 residues. Germline V gene lookup returns CDR1 LGHNA and CDR2 YSLEER. The ends were cut back, 0 bases at V and 4 bases at J, with 12 bases in the middle. The CDR3, as DNA: TGCGCCAGCAGCCAAGATATTTCATCCGGCACTGAAGCTTTCTTT. It specifies CASSQDISSGTEAFF.

The chain recombines TRBV7-6 with TRBJ2-3; 7 nucleotides match TRBD2. Per the germline V gene, CDR1 is SGHVS and CDR2 is FNYEAQ. The CDR3 consists of 16 residues. The J segment lost 7 bases and the V segment lost 5 bases, leaving 15 bases of the junction unmatched. CDR3 sequence reads: CASSPLAVSGAYTQYF. The CDR3 DNA sequence: TGTGCCAGCAGCCCGCTAGCGGTCAGTGGGGCTTATACGCAGTATTTT.

This clone was seen just once. The genes are TRBV7-2 and TRBJ2-3; D is unresolved. The CDR3 is 12 residues long. Germline assignment: CDR1 SGHTA and CDR2 FQGNSA. Deletions cut 5 bases from V and 4 bases from J, with 7 bases between. This chain's CDR3 is CASSMHSDTQYF. DNA for the CDR3: TGTGCCAGCAGCATGCACTCAGATACGCAGTATTTT.

V is TRBV11-2 and J is TRBJ1-5; D might be TRBD1 (6 bases). The V end lost 3 bases, the J end lost 5 bases, and 11 bases lay between the germline ends. Per germline, CDR1 SGHAT and CDR2 FQNNGV. The CDR3 covers 14 residues. CDR3 amino acids: CASSLTGGDQPQHF. In nucleotides, the CDR3 is TGTGCCAGCAGCTTGACAGGTGGAGATCAGCCCCAGCATTTT. Looking up the rest from reference TRBV11-2 and TRBJ1-5 gives the full variable domain: EAGVAQSPRYKIIEKRQSVAFWCNPISGHATLYWYQQILGQGPKLLIQFQNNGVVDDSQLPKDRFSAERLKGVDSTLKIQPAKLEDSAVYLCASSLTGGDQPQHFGDGTRLSIL.

The chain employs TRBV19 and TRBJ2-3; TRBD2 matches 7 bases. V lost 4 bases to trimming and J lost 0 bases; unmatched junction nucleotides: 7. Germline V gene data show CDR1 as LNHDA and CDR2 as SQIVND (reference sequence). The CDR3 is made up of 16 amino acids. CDR3 nucleotide sequence: TGTGCCAGTAGTACTCGACTAGCCCTTAGCACAGATACGCAGTATTTT. Its translation: CASSTRLALSTDTQYF.

The V call is TRBV2, the J call TRBJ1-2; TRBD1 agrees at 10 bases. CDR1 SNHLY and CDR2 FYNNEI come from the germline V gene. The junction had 7 bases not matched to a gene; V was cut back by 6 bases and J by 3 bases. CDR3 length: 15 residues. CDR3 loop: CASRGDRGFYYGYTF. The CDR3 nucleotides read TGTGCCAGCAGAGGGGACAGGGGTTTCTACTATGGCTACACCTTC.

Here the CDR3 DNA reads TGCGCCAGCGCCCGGGGCAGCGGGTCTTACGAGCAGTACTTC. Translated, it gives CASARGSGSYEQYF. The rearrangement links TRBV5-1 to TRBJ2-7, with D possibly TRBD2 on 6 matching bases. Germline loops: CDR1 SGHRS, CDR2 YFSETQ. CDR3 length: 14 amino acids. Trimming left V 7 bases short and J 4 bases short, with 18 bases between.

The J gene is TRBJ2-1, the V gene TRBV7-9; 8 bases are a match to TRBD2. Germline CDR1 SEHNR, CDR2 FQNEAQ (reference sequence). The V gene end was trimmed by 5 bases and the J gene end by 8 bases; junction bases not matched to a gene: 8. The CDR3 is 14 amino acids. CDR3 sequence reads: CASSHSGVGDEQFF. CDR3 bases: TGTGCCAGCAGCCATAGCGGGGTAGGCGATGAGCAGTTCTTC.

The J gene is TRBJ2-1, the V gene TRBV19; D might be TRBD2 (6 bases). Trimming cost V 7 bases and J 7 bases, with 11 bases left between them. The CDR3 totals 12 residues. Per the germline V gene, CDR1 is LNHDA and CDR2 is SQIVND (reference sequence). In nucleotides, the CDR3 is TGTGCCAGTAAAGGCGGGATGAATGAGCAGTTCTTC. Amino acid sequence: CASKGGMNEQFF.

The chain combines TRBV2 with TRBJ2-5; the D gene is possibly TRBD2 (5 bases). The CDR3 totals 11 residues. The ends were cut back, 7 bases at V and 7 bases at J, with 10 bases in the middle. CDR1 is SNHLY and CDR2 is FYNNEI in the germline V gene. In DNA, the CDR3 is TGTGCCAGCAATTCTCGGGGGACCCAGTACTTC. It encodes CASNSRGTQYF.

The chain employs TRBV18 and TRBJ1-5, with TRBD1 as a possible D gene (6 bases). CDR3 size: 15 residues. The V end was cut by 6 bases, the J end by 3 bases, with 15 bases between. Germline V gives CDR1 KGHSH, CDR2 LQKENI. The CDR3 DNA is TGTGCCAGCTCCCCCTTCCGGGACAACAATCAGCCCCAGCATTTT. This translates into CASSPFRDNNQPQHF.

V and J are TRBV7-9 and TRBJ2-5; tentatively, D is TRBD1 (6 bases). Trimming took off 0 bases at V and 5 bases at J, with 10 bases between the two ends. Germline values: CDR1 SEHNR, CDR2 FQNEAQ (reference sequence). The CDR3 extends over 14 amino acids. CDR3 nucleotides: TGTGCCAGCAGCTTAGCGTTGGGGGCCGAGACCCAGTACTTC. This gives the protein CASSLALGAETQYF.

This sequence joins TRBV5-4 and TRBJ2-5; D gene uncertain. Trimming took off 4 bases at V and 5 bases at J, with 6 bases between the two ends. The CDR3 loop spans 11 amino acids. Germline V gives CDR1 SGHNT, CDR2 YYREEE (reference sequence). CDR3 nucleotides: TGTGCCAGCAGCGCGGAGGAGACCCAGTACTTC. Protein: CASSAEETQYF.

The chain couples TRBV6-5 to TRBJ1-2, with TRBD1 identical over 10 bases. V gave up 0 bases and J gave up 4 bases; unmatched junction bases: 2. CDR1 is MNHEY and CDR2 is SVGAGI in the germline V gene. This CDR3 is 15 amino acids long. The CDR3: CASSYSTGGSYGYTF. CDR3 in DNA: TGTGCCAGCAGTTACTCGACAGGGGGCTCCTATGGCTACACCTTC.

CDR3 in amino acids: CAGTRNYNEQFF. The CDR3 region has the DNA TGTGCCGGAACTAGAAACTACAATGAGCAGTTCTTC. This rearrangement joins TRBV30 to TRBJ2-1; D is possibly TRBD2 (5 bases). This CDR3 contains 12 residues. The germline CDR1 and CDR2 sequences are GTSNPN and SVGIG (reference sequence). The V end was cut by 8 bases, the J end by 3 bases, with 11 bases between.

The rearrangement uses TRBV28 and TRBJ1-3; D gene ambiguous. Trimming took 7 bases from V and 4 from J, leaving 11 bases between them. Per germline, CDR1 MDHEN and CDR2 SYDVKM. The CDR3 sequence is 13 residues long. CDR3 residues: CASTRSGGNTIYF. The CDR3, as DNA: TGTGCCAGCACCAGATCCGGGGGAAACACCATATATTTT.

The V and J genes are TRBV7-9 and TRBJ1-1; D not certain. The CDR3 covers 13 residues. V was pared by 7 bases and J by 1 base, with 10 bases between. The germline CDR1 and CDR2 sequences are SEHNR and FQNEAQ (reference sequence). The CDR3 DNA follows: TGTGCCAGCACCGTCCGGGAGAACACTGAAGCTTTCTTT. This encodes CASTVRENTEAFF. The full variable domain, completed using reference TRBV7-9 and TRBJ1-1, is DTGVSQNPRHKITKRGQNVTFRCDPISEHNRLYWYRQTLGQGPEFLTYFQNEAQLEKSRLLSDRFSAERPKGSFSTLEIQRTEQGDSAMYLCASTVRENTEAFFGQGTRLTVV.

The chain carries TRBV28 and TRBJ2-7; 10 bases are a match to TRBD1. The CDR3 is 15 residues long. From germline, CDR1 is MDHEN and CDR2 SYDVKM. With 5 bases clipped from V and 2 bases from J, the junction kept 6 bases outside the gene matches. The CDR3, as DNA: TGTGCCAGCAGTGGATCCGGGACAGGGGCCTACGAGCAGTACTTC. Translated: CASSGSGTGAYEQYF.

This sequence joins TRBV7-2 and TRBJ1-1; D is unclear. The V gene's germline CDR1 is SGHTA and CDR2 FQGNSA. V lost 1 base and J lost 6, with 12 bases in between. The CDR3 is 14 amino acids. The CDR3 reads CASSLDGGRAEAFF. The CDR3 bases are TGTGCCAGCAGCTTAGACGGCGGGCGGGCTGAAGCTTTCTTT.